This T cell receptor beta chain was captured in a study of blood T cell repertoires in COVID-19. As for the study in general: Some COVID-19 samples were acute and others convalescent; all came from the United States, Italy and Spain. The cDNA or gDNA used as material had been derived from T cells, B-cell-depleted T cells, or PBMCs.

Authors' processing steps: Amplified reference gene primers provided the basis for estimating nucleated cell counts. The method was immunoSEQ multiplex PCR; TCRdb's version includes in-frame clones alone and lacks a portion of them. V and J calls plus clone size are reproduced from that table; the DNA served to infer D and trimming. The sample shows fewer than 250,000 clones, roughly 80% of them seen only once. V was cut by 6 bases and J by 12 bases, with 18 bases left in between. Looked up from germline, CDR1 is LGHDT and CDR2 is YNNKEL (reference sequence). The CDR3 covers 12 residues. This clone was recorded a few times.

The chain combines TRBV3-1 (or the pseudogene TRBV3-2) with TRBJ2-7, with TRBD2 as a possible D gene (6 bases). Sequenced sample: peripheral blood. The receptor's source is a man in his sixties with acute or convalescent COVID-19. Written as DNA, the CDR3 is TGTGCCAGCAGTCCCGACCCGGGAGTTCTGTACTTC. Its protein product is CASSPDPGVLYF.